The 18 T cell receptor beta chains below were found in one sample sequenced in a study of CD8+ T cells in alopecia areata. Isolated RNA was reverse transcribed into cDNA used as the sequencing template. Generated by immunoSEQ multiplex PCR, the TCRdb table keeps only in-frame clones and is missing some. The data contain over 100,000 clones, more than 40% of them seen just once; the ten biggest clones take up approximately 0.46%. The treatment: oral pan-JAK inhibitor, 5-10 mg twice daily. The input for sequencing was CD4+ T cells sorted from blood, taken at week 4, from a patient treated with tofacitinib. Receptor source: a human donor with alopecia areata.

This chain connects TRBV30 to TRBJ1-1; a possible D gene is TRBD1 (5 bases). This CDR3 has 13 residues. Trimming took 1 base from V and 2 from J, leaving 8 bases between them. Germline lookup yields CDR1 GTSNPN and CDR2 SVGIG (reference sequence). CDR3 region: CAWSADSNTEAFF. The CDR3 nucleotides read TGTGCCTGGAGTGCTGACAGCAACACTGAAGCTTTCTTT. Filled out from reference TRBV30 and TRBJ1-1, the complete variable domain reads SQTIHQWPATLVQPVGSPLSLECTVEGTSNPNLYWYRQAAGRGLQLLFYSVGIGQISSEVPQNLSASRPQDRQFILSSKKLLLSDSGFYLCAWSADSNTEAFFGQGTRLTVV.

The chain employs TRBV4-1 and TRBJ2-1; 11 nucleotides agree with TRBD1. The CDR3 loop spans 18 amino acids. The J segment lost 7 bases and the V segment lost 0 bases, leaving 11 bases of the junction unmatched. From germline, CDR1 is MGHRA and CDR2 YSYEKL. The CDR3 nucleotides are TGCGCCAGCAGCCAAGATGTTTCTGGGACAGGGGGTAGGAATGAGCAGTTCTTC. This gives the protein CASSQDVSGTGGRNEQFF.

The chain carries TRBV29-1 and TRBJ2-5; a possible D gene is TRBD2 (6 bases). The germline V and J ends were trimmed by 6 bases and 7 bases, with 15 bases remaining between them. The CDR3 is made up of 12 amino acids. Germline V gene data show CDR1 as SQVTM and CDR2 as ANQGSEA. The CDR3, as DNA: TGCAGCGTGGGGGGATCCAAGGGGACCCAGTACTTC. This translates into CSVGGSKGTQYF.

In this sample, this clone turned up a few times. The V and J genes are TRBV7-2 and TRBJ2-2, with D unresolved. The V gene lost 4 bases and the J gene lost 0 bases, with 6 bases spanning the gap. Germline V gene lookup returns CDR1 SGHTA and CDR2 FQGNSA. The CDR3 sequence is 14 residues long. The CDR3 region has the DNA TGTGCCAGCAGCTATGGATCGAACACCGGGGAGCTGTTTTTT. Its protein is CASSYGSNTGELFF.

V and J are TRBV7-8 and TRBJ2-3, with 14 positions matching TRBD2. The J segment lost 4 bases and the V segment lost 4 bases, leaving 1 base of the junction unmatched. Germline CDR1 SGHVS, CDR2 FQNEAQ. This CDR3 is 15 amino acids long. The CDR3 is CASSSTSGRADTQYF. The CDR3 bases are TGTGCCAGCAGCTCGACTAGCGGGAGGGCAGATACGCAGTATTTT.

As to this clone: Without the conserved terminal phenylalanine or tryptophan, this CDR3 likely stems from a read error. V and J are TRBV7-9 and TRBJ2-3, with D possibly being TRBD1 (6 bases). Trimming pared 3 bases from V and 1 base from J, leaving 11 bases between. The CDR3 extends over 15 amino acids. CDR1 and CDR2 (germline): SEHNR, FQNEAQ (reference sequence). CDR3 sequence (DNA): TGTGCCAGCAGCTTGAGGGGGTCGGGCACAGATACGCAGTATCTT. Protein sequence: CASSLRGSGTDTQYL.

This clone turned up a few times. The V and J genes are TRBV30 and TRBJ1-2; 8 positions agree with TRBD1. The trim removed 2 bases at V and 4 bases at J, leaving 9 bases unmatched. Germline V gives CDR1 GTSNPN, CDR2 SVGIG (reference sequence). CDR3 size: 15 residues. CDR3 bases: TGTGCCTGGAGTTCCCGACGGACAGGGTCCTATGGCTACACCTTC. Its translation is CAWSSRRTGSYGYTF. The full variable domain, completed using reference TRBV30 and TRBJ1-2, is SQTIHQWPATLVQPVGSPLSLECTVEGTSNPNLYWYRQAAGRGLQLLFYSVGIGQISSEVPQNLSASRPQDRQFILSSKKLLLSDSGFYLCAWSSRRTGSYGYTFGSGTRLTVV.

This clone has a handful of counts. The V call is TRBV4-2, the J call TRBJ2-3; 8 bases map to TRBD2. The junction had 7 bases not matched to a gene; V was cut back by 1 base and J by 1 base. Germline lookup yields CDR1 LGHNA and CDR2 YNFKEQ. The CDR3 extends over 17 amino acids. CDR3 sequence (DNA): TGTGCCAGCAGCCAAGGGACCGGGACTAGAGGCACAGATACGCAGTATTTT. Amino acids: CASSQGTGTRGTDTQYF.

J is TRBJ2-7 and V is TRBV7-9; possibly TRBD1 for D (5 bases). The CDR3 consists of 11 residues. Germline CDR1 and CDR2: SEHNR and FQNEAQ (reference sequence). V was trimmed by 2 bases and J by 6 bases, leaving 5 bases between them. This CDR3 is CASSLQGEQYF. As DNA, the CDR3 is TGTGCCAGCAGCTTACAGGGCGAGCAGTACTTC. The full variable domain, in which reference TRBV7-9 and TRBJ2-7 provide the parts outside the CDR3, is DTGVSQNPRHKITKRGQNVTFRCDPISEHNRLYWYRQTLGQGPEFLTYFQNEAQLEKSRLLSDRFSAERPKGSFSTLEIQRTEQGDSAMYLCASSLQGEQYFGPGTRLTVT.

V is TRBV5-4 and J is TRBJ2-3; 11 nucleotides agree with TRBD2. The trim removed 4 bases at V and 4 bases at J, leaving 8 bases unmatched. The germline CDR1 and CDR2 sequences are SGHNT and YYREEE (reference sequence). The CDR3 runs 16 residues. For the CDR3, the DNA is TGTGCCAGCAGCCTAAAGGCTAGCGGGGGGTCAGATACGCAGTATTTT. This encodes CASSLKASGGSDTQYF.

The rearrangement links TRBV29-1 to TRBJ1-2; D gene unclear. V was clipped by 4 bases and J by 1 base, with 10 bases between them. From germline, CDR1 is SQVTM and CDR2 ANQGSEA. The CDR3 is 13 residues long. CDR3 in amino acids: CSVAPLLNYGYTF. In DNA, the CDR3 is TGCAGCGTTGCCCCACTGCTTAACTATGGCTACACCTTC.

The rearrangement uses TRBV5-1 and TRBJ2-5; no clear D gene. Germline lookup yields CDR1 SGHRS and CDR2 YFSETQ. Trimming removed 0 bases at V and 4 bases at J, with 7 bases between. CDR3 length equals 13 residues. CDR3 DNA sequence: TGCGCCAGCAGCTTGGGTTCAAGAGAGACCCAGTACTTC. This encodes CASSLGSRETQYF.

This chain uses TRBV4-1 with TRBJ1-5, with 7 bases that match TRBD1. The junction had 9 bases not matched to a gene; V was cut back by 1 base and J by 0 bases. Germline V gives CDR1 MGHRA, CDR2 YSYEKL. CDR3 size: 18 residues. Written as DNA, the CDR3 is TGCGCCAGCAGCCAAGCGGACTTGACAGGGAATAGCAATCAGCCCCAGCATTTT. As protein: CASSQADLTGNSNQPQHF.

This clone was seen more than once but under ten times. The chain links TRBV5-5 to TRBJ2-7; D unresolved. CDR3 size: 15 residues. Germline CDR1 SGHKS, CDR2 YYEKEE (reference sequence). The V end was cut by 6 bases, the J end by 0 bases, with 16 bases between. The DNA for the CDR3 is TGTGCCAGCACCGTCCAGCCATCGAGCTCCTACGAGCAGTACTTC. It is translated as CASTVQPSSSYEQYF.

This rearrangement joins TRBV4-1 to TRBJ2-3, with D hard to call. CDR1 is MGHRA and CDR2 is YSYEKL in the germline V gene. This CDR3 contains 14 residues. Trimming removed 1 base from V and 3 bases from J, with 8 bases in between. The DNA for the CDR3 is TGCGCCAGCAGCCAAGCCCTAATGACAGATACGCAGTATTTT. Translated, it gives CASSQALMTDTQYF.

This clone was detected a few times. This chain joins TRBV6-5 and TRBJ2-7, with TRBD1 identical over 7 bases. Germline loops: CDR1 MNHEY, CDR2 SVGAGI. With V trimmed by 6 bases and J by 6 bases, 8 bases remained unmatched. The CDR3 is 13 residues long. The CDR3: CASRTGIVPEQYF. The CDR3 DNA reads TGTGCCAGCAGGACAGGGATCGTCCCCGAGCAGTACTTC.

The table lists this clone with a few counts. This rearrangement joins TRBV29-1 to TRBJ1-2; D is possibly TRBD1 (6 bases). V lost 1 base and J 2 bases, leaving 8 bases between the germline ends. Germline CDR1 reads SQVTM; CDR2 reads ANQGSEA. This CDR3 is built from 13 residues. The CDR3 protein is CSVEGQGNYGYTF. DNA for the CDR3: TGCAGCGTTGAAGGGCAGGGGAACTATGGCTACACCTTC.

CDR3 sequence reads: CSVAWYNEQFF. The DNA for the CDR3 is TGCAGCGTTGCTTGGTACAATGAGCAGTTCTTC. The chain has TRBV29-1 and TRBJ2-1; D unresolved. This CDR3 region has 11 residues. The germline V gene has CDR1 SQVTM and CDR2 ANQGSEA. V dropped 4 bases and J dropped 4 bases, with 5 bases sitting between them.